One sample yielded the 14 T cell receptor beta chains listed below, sequenced in a study of cytomegalovirus exposure and HLA in healthy donors. 13 Jbeta primers and 60 Vbeta primers were used for the PCR. Sequencing used immunoSEQ multiplex PCR; TCRdb keeps in-frame clones, though not all of them. Of 85,000 to 100,000 clones in the sample, 75% to 85% were seen once. Material for sequencing was PBMCs. The receptors here all came from a middle-aged woman in good health and CMV-seronegative.

In this sample, this clone turned up once. The V call is TRBV6-5, the J call TRBJ1-3; unclear D gene. Germline CDR1 MNHEY, CDR2 SVGAGI. V was clipped by 6 bases and J by 0 bases, with 12 bases between them. The CDR3 contains 15 residues. The CDR3 is CASSLTRLSGNTIYF. The CDR3 DNA follows: TGTGCCAGCAGCTTGACAAGGCTCTCTGGAAACACCATATATTTT.

The gene calls are TRBV15 and TRBJ2-7, with 10 bases that match TRBD1. Germline V lookup: CDR1 LNHNV, CDR2 YYDKDF (reference sequence). The ends lost 6 bases at V and 4 bases at J; junction bases unmatched: 9. The CDR3 covers 15 residues. CDR3 loop: CATSGFGTGEYEQYF. The CDR3 coding sequence is TGTGCCACCAGTGGCTTCGGGACAGGGGAATACGAGCAGTACTTC.

This clone showed up just once. The rearrangement links TRBV11-2 to TRBJ2-7, with unresolved D. Looked up from germline, CDR1 is SGHAT and CDR2 is FQNNGV. Trimming cost V 5 bases and J 3 bases, with 11 bases left between them. This CDR3 is 13 amino acids long. The CDR3 region is CASSRESLYEQYF. In DNA form, the CDR3 reads TGTGCCAGCAGCCGAGAGTCCCTCTACGAGCAGTACTTC. The complete variable domain, with remaining parts taken from reference TRBV11-2 and TRBJ2-7, reads EAGVAQSPRYKIIEKRQSVAFWCNPISGHATLYWYQQILGQGPKLLIQFQNNGVVDDSQLPKDRFSAERLKGVDSTLKIQPAKLEDSAVYLCASSRESLYEQYFGPGTRLTVT.

The V and J genes are TRBV6-5 and TRBJ2-7, with 8 positions matching TRBD1. The germline CDR1 and CDR2 sequences are MNHEY and SVGAGI. This CDR3 contains 12 residues. J lost 12 bases, V lost 2 bases, and 6 bases had no gene match. Written as DNA, the CDR3 is TGTGCCAGCAGTTACGGGGGGACAGGCCTGTACTTC. Its protein product is CASSYGGTGLYF.

This rearrangement joins TRBV7-2 to TRBJ1-4, with a tentative D call TRBD1 (6 bases). Germline V gene lookup returns CDR1 SGHTA and CDR2 FQGNSA. Trimming stripped 1 base from V and 8 bases from J, with 26 bases between. This CDR3 spans 19 amino acids. Here the CDR3 DNA reads TGTGCCAGCAGCTTAGGGGCACAGGGTGCCCCCATTCGGAGCGAAAAACTGTTTTTT. It codes for CASSLGAQGAPIRSEKLFF.

This clone was detected only once. V gene TRBV7-2 combines with J gene TRBJ1-3, with D perhaps matching TRBD1 (5 bases). This CDR3 is built from 15 residues. Germline V gives CDR1 SGHTA, CDR2 FQGNSA. V lost 4 bases and J lost 0, with 10 bases in between. Written as DNA, the CDR3 is TGTGCCAGCAGCTCCTTCAGGGACTCTGGAAACACCATATATTTT. It encodes CASSSFRDSGNTIYF.

V usage is TRBV4-2 and J usage is TRBJ1-5; 8 bases align to TRBD1. V gave up 2 bases and J gave up 6 bases; unmatched junction bases: 9. The length of the CDR3 is 16 residues. Germline assignment: CDR1 LGHNA and CDR2 YNFKEQ. In DNA form, the CDR3 reads TGTGCCAGCAGCCAAACAGGGGGAATGGGGGGTCAGCCCCAGCATTTT. It encodes CASSQTGGMGGQPQHF.

This chain connects TRBV7-2 to TRBJ2-5; 15 nucleotides match TRBD2. Germline CDR1 SGHTA, CDR2 FQGNSA. CDR3 size: 17 residues. The V and J ends lost 1 base and 5 bases, in that order; junction bases with no gene match: 5. The CDR3 bases are TGTGCCAGCAGCTTAGGGACTAGCGGGGGGGCCTATGAGACCCAGTACTTC. Its protein is CASSLGTSGGAYETQYF.

The gene calls are TRBV4-1 and TRBJ1-2, with TRBD1 as a possible D gene (5 bases). The CDR3 is 14 amino acids. In germline, CDR1 is MGHRA, CDR2 YSYEKL. V lost 4 bases, J lost 8 bases, and 17 bases lay in between. CDR3: CASSPRGGASGYTF. CDR3 nucleotide sequence: TGCGCCAGCAGCCCCCGGGGAGGGGCTAGCGGCTACACCTTC.

The chain links TRBV11-2 to TRBJ1-1, with TRBD1 identical over 7 bases. V lost 0 bases and J lost 5; bases outside the gene matches: 9. This CDR3 is 16 amino acids long. Germline CDR1 reads SGHAT; CDR2 reads FQNNGV. The CDR3 sequence: CASSLDRQGVKTEAFF. In DNA form, the CDR3 reads TGTGCCAGCAGCTTAGATCGACAGGGAGTAAAAACTGAAGCTTTCTTT.

The chain links TRBV4-1 to TRBJ1-4; D may be TRBD1 (5 bases). The germline gives CDR1 MGHRA, CDR2 YSYEKL. This CDR3 has 14 amino acids. The V end lost 4 bases, the J end lost 3 bases, and 9 bases lay between the germline ends. The CDR3, as DNA: TGCGCCAGCAGCCCGACGGGGGCTAATGAAAAACTGTTTTTT. Residues: CASSPTGANEKLFF.

In its sample, this clone was seen once. This sequence joins TRBV5-1 and TRBJ1-1, with D maybe TRBD1 (5 bases). This CDR3 region has 14 residues. The V gene lost 1 base and the J gene lost 1 base, with 8 bases spanning the gap. Germline V gives CDR1 SGHRS, CDR2 YFSETQ. CDR3 protein: CASSLSQGNTEAFF. In DNA, the CDR3 is TGCGCCAGCAGCTTGAGTCAGGGGAACACTGAAGCTTTCTTT.

About this clone itself: Other DNA sequences in this sample translate to the same CDR3. The chain recombines TRBV7-6 with TRBJ2-5; D uncertain. The CDR3 has 13 amino acids. V was clipped by 5 bases and J by 4 bases, with 11 bases between them. CDR1 SGHVS and CDR2 FNYEAQ come from the germline V gene. This chain's CDR3 is CASSPNKIETQYF. The CDR3, as DNA: TGTGCCAGCAGCCCCAACAAGATAGAGACCCAGTACTTC.

The chain joins TRBV28 to TRBJ2-3, with 13 bases that match TRBD2. The CDR3 has 20 residues. With V trimmed by 6 bases and J by 2 bases, 17 bases remained unmatched. In germline, CDR1 is MDHEN, CDR2 SYDVKM. CDR3 in DNA: TGTGCCAGCAGCGAGGGGGGACTAGCGGGACTCGAGGCTCCCACAGATACGCAGTATTTT. This encodes CASSEGGLAGLEAPTDTQYF.